The 28 T cell receptor beta chains below were found in one sample sequenced in a study of blood T cell repertoires in COVID-19. Clones were read by immunoSEQ multiplex PCR, and TCRdb kept only the in-frame ones, dropping some. The sample has about 350,000 clones, approximately 88% seen once. Input material: peripheral blood. The receptor source for this set is a man in his thirties or forties with COVID-19, enrolled during active disease.

The chain has TRBV9 and TRBJ2-1, with D uncertain. Trimming took off 0 bases at V and 5 bases at J, with 6 bases between the two ends. Germline CDR1 and CDR2: SGDLS and YYNGEE. The CDR3 has 13 residues. Written as DNA, the CDR3 is TGTGCCAGCAGCGTAGGAGTTCACAATGAGCAGTTCTTC. Its translation is CASSVGVHNEQFF.

This sequence joins TRBV3-1 (or the pseudogene TRBV3-2) and TRBJ1-4; maybe TRBD1 (5 bases). The CDR3 has 14 amino acids. Germline V CDR1 and CDR2: LGHDT, YNNKEL (reference sequence). V was pared by 1 base and J by 6 bases, with 9 bases between. CDR3 sequence: CASSQARGYEKLFF. The CDR3 nucleotides read TGTGCCAGCAGCCAAGCAAGGGGCTATGAAAAACTGTTTTTT.

The chain uses TRBV6-4 and TRBJ2-7, with a possible D match to TRBD1 (5 bases). The V end lost 5 bases, the J end lost 0 bases, and 14 bases lay between the germline ends. The germline V gene has CDR1 MRHNA and CDR2 SNTAGT. The CDR3 loop spans 15 amino acids. The CDR3 sequence is CASSSDRPSSYEQYF. CDR3 sequence (DNA): TGTGCCAGCAGTTCCGACAGACCTTCCTCCTACGAGCAGTACTTC.

V and J are TRBV19 and TRBJ1-1, with D unclear. The CDR3 runs to 14 residues. Trimming removed 7 bases at V and 1 base at J, with 13 bases between. CDR1 and CDR2 (germline): LNHDA, SQIVND (reference sequence). The chain's CDR3 is CASKAGIKNTEAFF. CDR3 DNA: TGTGCCAGTAAGGCGGGAATTAAGAACACTGAAGCTTTCTTT.

This chain uses TRBV28 with TRBJ1-1, with 9 bases matching TRBD1. The CDR3 is 15 amino acids. CDR1 is MDHEN, CDR2 SYDVKM, per germline. With 6 bases clipped from V and 4 bases from J, the junction kept 9 bases outside the gene matches. The CDR3 region has the DNA TGTGCCAGCAGATCCCTCCAGACAGGGGGCACTGAAGCTTTCTTT. It specifies CASRSLQTGGTEAFF.

The CDR3 reads CASSIQTDQPQHF. CDR3 nucleotide sequence: TGTGCCAGTAGTATTCAGACAGATCAGCCCCAGCATTTT. The chain recombines TRBV19 with TRBJ1-5; the D gene is possibly TRBD1 (5 bases). Germline V gives CDR1 LNHDA, CDR2 SQIVND (reference sequence). This CDR3 comprises 13 residues. The V end was cut by 3 bases, the J end by 5 bases, with 8 bases between.

This sequence joins TRBV10-3 and TRBJ1-2; 7 nucleotides agree with TRBD1. Unmatched junction bases numbered 3, after V lost 5 bases and J lost 6 bases. The CDR3 runs 12 residues. The germline V gene has CDR1 ENHRY and CDR2 SYGVKD. The CDR3 protein is CAISTGVDGYTF. CDR3 in DNA: TGTGCCATCAGTACAGGGGTCGATGGCTACACCTTC.

V is TRBV18 and J is TRBJ2-7, with TRBD1 identical over 7 bases. This CDR3 comprises 15 residues. Germline CDR1 and CDR2: KGHSH and LQKENI. V shed 5 bases and J 2 bases; nucleotides not matched to a gene: 9. CDR3 bases: TGTGCCAGCTCAGAGGACAGGTCCTCTACCTACGAGCAGTACTTC. Amino acids: CASSEDRSSTYEQYF.

This chain connects TRBV7-2 to TRBJ1-2, with 8 bases that match TRBD1. The CDR3 has 17 residues. Trimming cost V 1 base and J 0 bases; bases outside gene matches: 7. Per the germline V gene, CDR1 is SGHTA and CDR2 is FQGNSA. CDR3: CASSLVGQGAPNYGYTF. The CDR3 coding sequence is TGTGCCAGCAGCTTAGTGGGCCAGGGGGCCCCTAACTATGGCTACACCTTC.

The chain couples TRBV28 to TRBJ2-6; TRBD2 might be the D (7 bases). This CDR3 has 16 residues. CDR1 is MDHEN, CDR2 SYDVKM, per germline. Trimming pared 10 bases from V and 0 bases from J, leaving 16 bases between. CDR3 coding DNA: TGTGCCACCTTAGGGGGGGATAGCTCTGGGGCCAACGTCCTGACTTTC. Its protein product is CATLGGDSSGANVLTF.

The chain has TRBV7-2 and TRBJ1-2; TRBD1 matches at 8 bases. The CDR3 sequence is 15 residues long. CDR1 and CDR2 from the germline V gene are SGHTA and FQGNSA. Unmatched junction bases numbered 10, after V lost 4 bases and J lost 6 bases. CDR3 sequence (DNA): TGTGCCAGCAGCTACCGGGACAGGAGGATACATGGCTACACCTTC. It yields the protein CASSYRDRRIHGYTF. The entire variable domain, with the rest obtained from reference TRBV7-2 and TRBJ1-2, is as follows: GAGVSQSPSNKVTEKGKDVELRCDPISGHTALYWYRQSLGQGLEFLIYFQGNSAPDKSGLPSDRFSAERTGGSVSTLTIQRTQQEDSAVYLCASSYRDRRIHGYTFGSGTRLTVV.

The V call is TRBV6-2 or TRBV6-3, the J call TRBJ2-7; 11 bases are a match to TRBD1. Unmatched junction bases numbered 12, after V lost 0 bases and J lost 2 bases. The CDR3 has 19 amino acids. Germline CDR1 is MNHEY and CDR2 is SVGEGT. The CDR3 here is CASSYSRTGGHTRTYEQYF. Written as DNA, the CDR3 is TGTGCCAGCAGTTACTCGAGGACAGGGGGCCACACAAGGACCTACGAGCAGTACTTC.

The chain uses TRBV11-2 and TRBJ1-1, with D possibly matching TRBD1 (5 bases). V lost 3 bases, J lost 5 bases, and 7 bases lay in between. Germline CDR1 SGHAT, CDR2 FQNNGV. The CDR3 extends over 12 amino acids. DNA of the CDR3: TGTGCCAGCAGCTTCGGGGGGACTGAAGCTTTCTTT. It yields the protein CASSFGGTEAFF. Using reference TRBV11-2 and TRBJ1-1 for the parts outside the CDR3, the full variable domain is EAGVAQSPRYKIIEKRQSVAFWCNPISGHATLYWYQQILGQGPKLLIQFQNNGVVDDSQLPKDRFSAERLKGVDSTLKIQPAKLEDSAVYLCASSFGGTEAFFGQGTRLTVV.

The rearrangement joins TRBV7-9 to TRBJ1-2, with a weak D call TRBD1 (5 bases). Trimming removed 3 bases at V and 6 bases at J, with 20 bases between. The CDR3 has 16 amino acids. Germline V gene sequence: CDR1 SEHNR, CDR2 FQNEAQ (reference sequence). CDR3 DNA sequence: TGTGCCAGCAGCTTCGCTTCGAATCCAGGGTCGGATGGCTACACCTTC. It encodes CASSFASNPGSDGYTF. Together with reference TRBV7-9 and TRBJ1-2, the CDR3 gives the full variable domain: DTGVSQNPRHKITKRGQNVTFRCDPISEHNRLYWYRQTLGQGPEFLTYFQNEAQLEKSRLLSDRFSAERPKGSFSTLEIQRTEQGDSAMYLCASSFASNPGSDGYTFGSGTRLTVV.

For the CDR3, the DNA is TGTGCCAGCAGCTCCGCCCGGGACTCCTCCTACGAGCAGTACTTC. This translates into CASSSARDSSYEQYF. V and J are TRBV7-9 and TRBJ2-7; D is perhaps TRBD2 (6 bases). This CDR3 region has 15 residues. Trimming took 4 bases from V and 0 from J, leaving 13 bases between them. Germline CDR1 and CDR2: SEHNR and FQNEAQ (reference sequence).

This chain uses TRBV7-2 with TRBJ2-3, with 8 bases fitting TRBD2. The germline CDR1 and CDR2 sequences are SGHTA and FQGNSA. V lost 3 bases to trimming and J lost 4 bases; unmatched junction nucleotides: 3. This CDR3 has 14 amino acids. The CDR3 is CASSFGLAPDTQYF. CDR3 in DNA: TGTGCCAGCAGCTTTGGACTAGCCCCAGATACGCAGTATTTT.

The J gene is TRBJ2-5, the V gene TRBV18, with D perhaps TRBD2 (5 bases). V was pared by 3 bases and J by 2 bases, with 10 bases between. Germline CDR1 is KGHSH and CDR2 is LQKENI. The length of the CDR3 is 14 residues. The chain's CDR3 is CASSPRREQETQYF. The CDR3 DNA follows: TGTGCCAGCTCACCGCGAAGGGAGCAAGAGACCCAGTACTTC. Supplemented by reference TRBV18 and TRBJ2-5, the full variable domain reads NAGVMQNPRHLVRRRGQEARLRCSPMKGHSHVYWYRQLPEEGLKFMVYLQKENIIDESGMPKERFSAEFPKEGPSILRIQQVVRGDSAAYFCASSPRREQETQYFGPGTRLLVL.

CDR3: CASSRDYNEQFF. The CDR3, as DNA: TGTGCCAGCAGTCGGGACTACAATGAGCAGTTCTTC. This sequence joins TRBV12-3 or TRBV12-4 and TRBJ2-1; D is perhaps TRBD2 (5 bases). Trimming stripped 5 bases from V and 3 bases from J, with 5 bases between. CDR3 length equals 12 residues.

J is TRBJ1-1 and V is TRBV29-1, with D possibly matching TRBD1 (6 bases). This CDR3 is 12 amino acids long. CDR1 is SQVTM, CDR2 ANQGSEA, per germline. V lost 0 bases and J lost 11, with 13 bases in between. CDR3 sequence reads: CSVEDPGDGAFF. The CDR3 DNA is TGCAGCGTTGAAGATCCAGGGGACGGGGCTTTCTTT.

V and J are TRBV10-3 and TRBJ2-6; tentatively, D is TRBD1 (6 bases). V lost 7 bases to trimming and J lost 0 bases, with 16 bases between them. The germline V gene encodes CDR1 ENHRY and CDR2 SYGVKD. This CDR3 is 17 amino acids long. As DNA, the CDR3 is TGTGCCATCACCCCCGGACAGAGTTCCTCTGGGGCCAACGTCCTGACTTTC. As protein: CAITPGQSSSGANVLTF.

The CDR3 loop is CASSVGGGTGVNEQYF. CDR3 nucleotide sequence: TGTGCCAGCAGCGTAGGGGGTGGGACAGGGGTCAACGAGCAGTACTTC. The J gene is TRBJ2-7, the V gene TRBV9; 10 bases match TRBD1. CDR1 and CDR2 (germline): SGDLS, YYNGEE. There are 16 residues in the CDR3. After removal of 0 bases from V and 5 bases from J, the junction contained 8 bases not matched to a gene.

The gene calls are TRBV29-1 and TRBJ1-1; maybe TRBD1 (5 bases). Deletions cut 3 bases from V and 1 base from J, with 12 bases between. CDR1 and CDR2 from the germline V gene are SQVTM and ANQGSEA. The CDR3 is made up of 14 amino acids. The CDR3 sequence is CSVDRQLQNTEAFF. In nucleotides, the CDR3 is TGCAGCGTTGACCGACAGCTCCAGAACACTGAAGCTTTCTTT.

This chain uses TRBV10-3 with TRBJ2-7; 10 nucleotides agree with TRBD2. The CDR3 sequence is 14 residues long. CDR1 and CDR2 from the germline V gene are ENHRY and SYGVKD. J gave up 2 bases and V 10 bases, and 8 bases lay outside the gene matches. The CDR3 nucleotides read TGTGCCACCACCCTACTAGCGGGGCCCTACGAGCAGTACTTC. It specifies CATTLLAGPYEQYF.

The chain combines TRBV28 with TRBJ2-3; 9 positions match TRBD2. Looked up from germline, CDR1 is MDHEN and CDR2 is SYDVKM. The CDR3 loop spans 15 amino acids. The V segment lost 2 bases and the J segment 3 bases; nucleotides outside the gene matches: 3. The CDR3 loop is CASSLQLAGTDTQYF. CDR3 DNA: TGTGCCAGCAGTTTACAGCTAGCGGGAACAGATACGCAGTATTTT.

The chain combines TRBV7-9 with TRBJ2-1, with TRBD2 matching 7 bases. CDR1 is SEHNR, CDR2 FQNEAQ, per germline (reference sequence). V lost 3 bases to trimming and J lost 10 bases; unmatched junction nucleotides: 6. CDR3 length: 13 amino acids. CDR3 coding DNA: TGTGCCAGCAGCTTCCGACTAGCTGGGGAGCAGTTCTTC. It yields the protein CASSFRLAGEQFF.

V and J are TRBV28 and TRBJ1-2; no clear D gene. Germline assignment: CDR1 MDHEN and CDR2 SYDVKM. The CDR3 has 15 residues. Trimming pared 0 bases from V and 7 bases from J, leaving 15 bases between. CDR3 coding DNA: TGTGCCAGCAGTTTATGGGGCCTCCCCGCGCGTGGCTACACCTTC. Its protein product is CASSLWGLPARGYTF.

The chain combines TRBV7-3 with TRBJ2-4; D may be TRBD1 (5 bases). The ends were cut back, 5 bases at V and 4 bases at J, with 15 bases in the middle. The CDR3 has 15 residues. The V gene's germline CDR1 is SGHTA and CDR2 FQGTGA. In DNA, the CDR3 is TGTGCCAGCAGCCCGAAAGCTCAGGGTAAAAACATTCAGTACTTC. Translation: CASSPKAQGKNIQYF.

CDR3 nucleotide sequence: TGTGCCAGCAGCCAAGAAATCGGCACAGATACGCAGTATTTT. Protein sequence: CASSQEIGTDTQYF. This chain uses TRBV3-1 (or the pseudogene TRBV3-2) with TRBJ2-3; D is unclear. Between the trimmed V and J ends, which lost 0 bases and 1 base, there was a span of 5 bases. CDR1 LGHDT and CDR2 YNNKEL come from the germline V gene (reference sequence). The CDR3 covers 14 residues.